This T cell receptor (beta chain) derives from a study of T cell responses to AZD1222 COVID-19 vaccine. Notes on this clone: The antigen remains undetermined.

This CDR3 contains 15 residues. Trimming took off 0 bases at V and 5 bases at J, with 10 bases between the two ends. The V gene's germline CDR1 is MNHEY and CDR2 SVGEGT. The protocol was immunoSEQ multiplex PCR, while the TCRdb copy is restricted to in-frame clones and leaves out a portion. The data contain some 120,000 clones, over 75% of them singletons. Study results and limitations: Clonal diversity was possibly underestimated; the donors were predominantly white British and more often female.

The specimen was peripheral blood, collected on day 0 of AZD1222 vaccination. The clonotype originates from an adult in good health. V is TRBV6-2 or TRBV6-3 and J is TRBJ2-2; TRBD1 or TRBD2 may be the D gene (5 bases each). This CDR3 reads CASSYSKWGTGELFF. In nucleotides, the CDR3 is TGTGCCAGCAGTTACTCGAAGTGGGGGACCGGGGAGCTGTTTTTT.